The rows below give T cell receptor beta chains drawn from one sample of a study of tumor-infiltrating lymphocytes in localized non-small cell lung cancer. Data came from immunoSEQ multiplex PCR; TCRdb stores just in-frame clones and leaves some out. Of roughly 12,000 clones in the sample, around four fifths were seen once. Sequencing was carried out using uninvolved lung tissue not adjacent to the tumor. These receptors originate from a human donor with non-small cell lung cancer. The CDR3 runs from the conserved cysteine through the conserved F or W. D genes are given only for firm matches. For some rows the clone size is stated as once, few or many, or as a class when expanded; others skip it.

CDR3,DNA,size,D,V,J
CAWSVFENEKLFF,TGTGCCTGGAGTGTATTTGAGAATGAAAAACTGTTTTTT,.,.,TRBV30,TRBJ1-4
CASSLAGTSYNEQFF,TGTGCCAGCAGTCTAGCGGGGACCTCCTACAATGAGCAGTTCTTC,few,TRBD2,TRBV2,TRBJ2-1
CASSLKGGNEQYF,TGTGCCAGCAGCTTAAAGGGGGGGAACGAGCAGTACTTC,.,.,TRBV13,TRBJ2-7
CASSQPTTGGNTIYF,TGTGCCAGCAGCCAACCTACGACAGGTGGAAACACCATATATTTT,.,.,TRBV14,TRBJ1-3
CASSELGQTYGYTF,TGCGCCAGCAGTGAGTTGGGACAGACCTATGGCTACACCTTC,.,TRBD1,TRBV10-2,TRBJ1-2
CASSLGVATETQYF,TGTGCCAGCAGCTTAGGGGTCGCAACTGAGACCCAGTACTTC,.,.,TRBV6-5,TRBJ2-5
CASSLGQGVYGYTF,TGTGCCAGCAGCTTAGGACAGGGTGTCTATGGCTACACCTTC,.,TRBD1,TRBV11-3,TRBJ1-2
CASSFGTDGNTIYF,TGTGCCAGCAGCTTCGGGACAGATGGAAACACCATATATTTT,.,TRBD1,TRBV7-2,TRBJ1-3
CASSVAGGYEQYF,TGTGCCAGCAGTGTAGCAGGCGGCTACGAGCAGTACTTC,.,.,TRBV2,TRBJ2-7
CASSEGGASTYGYTF,TGTGCCAGCAGTGAAGGGGGGGCAAGTACCTATGGCTACACCTTC,.,.,TRBV6-1,TRBJ1-2
CASSFGGPSNTGELFF,TGTGCCAGCAGCTTCGGGGGCCCCTCCAACACCGGGGAGCTGTTTTTT,.,.,TRBV7-8,TRBJ2-2
CASSYFIPNEQFF,TGTGCCAGCAGCTACTTTATCCCTAATGAGCAGTTCTTC,.,.,TRBV7-2,TRBJ2-1
CAISEEQNYGYTF,TGTGCCATCAGTGAAGAACAGAACTATGGCTACACCTTC,.,.,TRBV10-3,TRBJ1-2
CASSPDRAGNYGYTF,TGTGCCAGCAGCCCGGACAGGGCAGGGAACTATGGCTACACCTTC,.,TRBD1,TRBV2,TRBJ1-2
CASSDSGQGGYNEQFF,TGTGCCAGCAGTGATTCCGGACAGGGGGGATACAATGAGCAGTTCTTC,.,TRBD1,TRBV6-4,TRBJ2-1
CASSSGGGSNQPQHF,TGTGCCAGCAGTTCGGGGGGTGGGAGCAATCAGCCCCAGCATTTT,.,.,TRBV6-1,TRBJ1-5
CAVHSGGSIPYEQYF,TGTGCCGTCCATTCAGGGGGCTCTATCCCCTACGAGCAGTACTTC,.,TRBD1,TRBV6-1,TRBJ2-7
CASSIPGYSGNTIYF,TGTGCCAGTAGTATCCCGGGCTACTCTGGAAACACCATATATTTT,.,.,TRBV19,TRBJ1-3
CASSPAGTISPTEAFF,TGTGCCAGCAGCCCTGCCGGGACCATTTCCCCCACTGAAGCTTTCTTT,few,.,TRBV28,TRBJ1-1
CASSPGLVNYEQYF,TGTGCCAGCAGCCCGGGACTGGTCAACTACGAGCAGTACTTC,once,.,TRBV9,TRBJ2-7
CASSPGQTNNEQFF,TGTGCCAGCAGCCCGGGACAGACCAACAATGAGCAGTTCTTC,.,TRBD1,TRBV7-6,TRBJ2-1
CASSLPPGRKTGELFF,TGCGCCAGCAGCTTGCCTCCGGGCAGGAAAACCGGGGAGCTGTTTTTT,.,.,TRBV5-1,TRBJ2-2
CASSLGQDYEQYF,TGTGCCAGCAGCTTAGGACAGGACTACGAGCAGTACTTC,.,.,TRBV7-2,TRBJ2-7
CSVSGTEETQYF,TGCAGCGTTTCCGGGACAGAAGAGACCCAGTACTTC,once,TRBD1,TRBV29-1,TRBJ2-5
CASSTGTGASYGYTF,TGTGCCAGCAGTACCGGGACAGGGGCCTCCTATGGCTACACCTTC,.,TRBD1,TRBV5-4,TRBJ1-2
CASSQVPASGANVLTF,TGCGCCAGCAGCCAAGTCCCAGCCTCTGGGGCCAACGTCCTGACTTTC,.,.,TRBV4-3,TRBJ2-6
CASSLTLAGDEETQYF,TGTGCCAGCAGCTTAACGCTAGCGGGGGATGAAGAGACCCAGTACTTC,.,TRBD2,TRBV7-8,TRBJ2-5
CASSPPGQGSNQPQHF,TGTGCCAGCAGCCCTCCGGGACAGGGAAGCAATCAGCCCCAGCATTTT,.,TRBD1,TRBV16,TRBJ1-5
CASSPKGTAINSPLHF,TGTGCCAGCAGCCCGAAAGGGACAGCGATTAATTCACCCCTCCACTTT,once,TRBD1,TRBV5-6,TRBJ1-6
CASSPSGILRPDTQYF,TGTGCCAGCAGCCCCTCCGGGATACTTCGACCAGATACGCAGTATTTT,.,.,TRBV9,TRBJ2-3
CASSQSDRNTIYF,TGCGCCAGCAGCCAGTCGGACCGTAACACCATATATTTT,.,.,TRBV4-1,TRBJ1-3
CASSRTSGGQETQYF,TGTGCCAGCAGTAGGACTAGCGGGGGCCAAGAGACCCAGTACTTC,.,TRBD2,TRBV6-6,TRBJ2-5
CASSYPAQADTEAFF,TGTGCCAGCAGTTATCCGGCGCAGGCGGACACTGAAGCTTTCTTT,.,.,TRBV6-5,TRBJ1-1
CASSFGSISYNEQFF,TGTGCCAGCAGCTTTGGGTCAATCAGCTACAATGAGCAGTTCTTC,.,.,TRBV11-3,TRBJ2-1
CASSTARGIEKLFF,TGTGCCAGCAGTACGGCCAGGGGGATAGAAAAACTGTTTTTT,.,TRBD1,TRBV6-6,TRBJ1-4
CASSIMAGGQPQHF,TGTGCCAGTAGTATTATGGCTGGGGGTCAGCCCCAGCATTTT,.,.,TRBV19,TRBJ1-5